This T cell receptor beta chain came from a study of blood T cell repertoires in COVID-19. About the study: Among Cohort 3 donors, those recovered had two negative PCRs, clearance, or symptom resolution.

This clone showed up just a few times. Clones were read by immunoSEQ multiplex PCR, and TCRdb kept only the in-frame ones, dropping some. Found here are a few hundred thousand clones, 80% to 90% of them singletons; the top ten hold around 1.9%. Germline loops: CDR1 SEHNR, CDR2 FQNEAQ (reference sequence). The V and J ends lost 8 bases and 4 bases, in that order; junction bases with no gene match: 22. This CDR3 region has 18 residues. The material sequenced was PBMCs or T cells enriched from blood (not recorded which). The chain combines TRBV7-9 with TRBJ1-2; 7 nucleotides match TRBD1. This TCR derives from a man aged 40-49 years in a cohort exposed to, infected with or recovered from COVID-19 (not recorded which). CDR3 region: CASYHSGTAMIQGYGYTF. For the CDR3, the DNA is TGTGCCAGCTACCACTCCGGGACAGCGATGATCCAGGGCTATGGCTACACCTTC. Using reference TRBV7-9 and TRBJ1-2 for the parts outside the CDR3, the full variable domain is DTGVSQNPRHKITKRGQNVTFRCDPISEHNRLYWYRQTLGQGPEFLTYFQNEAQLEKSRLLSDRFSAERPKGSFSTLEIQRTEQGDSAMYLCASYHSGTAMIQGYGYTFGSGTRLTVV.